A single sample gave rise to the 25 T cell receptor beta chains below, sequenced in a study of blood T cell repertoires in COVID-19 (dated by TCRdb to about 2020). Libraries came from the immunoSEQ multiplex PCR assay. TCRdb mirrors the immuneACCESS table, restricted to in-frame sequences. Some clones are absent from its copies; in checked studies, under half trace to an unresolved V gene, and the reason for the others is unknown. A total of some 66,000 clones appear in this sample, 82% of them only once. Around 6.3% of the sample goes to the ten largest clones. Sequenced: peripheral blood. Receptors originate from a man aged 60 to 75 with acute or convalescent COVID-19.

This chain links TRBV2 with TRBJ2-3; 8 bases agree with TRBD1. In germline, CDR1 is SNHLY, CDR2 FYNNEI. The CDR3 is 15 residues long. Losses at the gene ends were 5 bases for V and 2 bases for J; bases not matched to a gene: 6. CDR3 coding DNA: TGTGCCAGCAGTCCAAGACAGGGGAACACAGATACGCAGTATTTT. It yields the protein CASSPRQGNTDTQYF.

V usage is TRBV5-6 and J usage is TRBJ2-7; 7 bases fit TRBD2. V was pared by 2 bases and J by 0 bases, with 5 bases of the junction left unmatched. The V gene's germline CDR1 is SGHDT and CDR2 YYEEEE. The CDR3 is 15 residues long. The chain's CDR3 is CASSLQRGNSYEQYF. For the CDR3, the DNA is TGTGCCAGCAGCTTACAGCGGGGAAACTCCTACGAGCAGTACTTC.

The chain links TRBV6-6 to TRBJ1-2; D is perhaps TRBD1 (5 bases). This CDR3 contains 13 residues. From germline, CDR1 is MNHNY and CDR2 SVGAGI (reference sequence). V shed 5 bases and J shed 2 bases, with 9 bases lying between them. CDR3 sequence (DNA): TGTGCCAGCAGTGGAAGACAGAACTATGGCTACACCTTC. It yields the protein CASSGRQNYGYTF.

The chain joins TRBV30 to TRBJ1-6; D might be TRBD1 (5 bases). CDR1 and CDR2 from the germline V gene are GTSNPN and SVGIG (reference sequence). V lost 3 bases and J 5 bases, leaving 8 bases between the germline ends. The CDR3 contains 13 residues. The CDR3 bases are TGTGCCTGGAGCGGACAAAATAATTCACCCCTCCACTTT. Amino acids: CAWSGQNNSPLHF. Based on the CDR3 plus reference TRBV30 and TRBJ1-6, the full variable domain is SQTIHQWPATLVQPVGSPLSLECTVEGTSNPNLYWYRQAAGRGLQLLFYSVGIGQISSEVPQNLSASRPQDRQFILSSKKLLLSDSGFYLCAWSGQNNSPLHFGNGTRLTVT.

The genes are TRBV2 and TRBJ1-1, with a weak D call TRBD1 (5 bases). The CDR3 is 12 residues long. Germline V gene lookup returns CDR1 SNHLY and CDR2 FYNNEI. The ends were cut back, 6 bases at V and 8 bases at J, with 13 bases in the middle. The CDR3, as DNA: TGTGCCAGCAGAGGGACTTGGCAAGAAGCTTTCTTT. The encoded protein is CASRGTWQEAFF.

The CDR3 protein is CASAGGPSNQPQHF. The CDR3 DNA sequence: TGTGCCAGCGCGGGCGGGCCGAGCAATCAGCCCCAGCATTTT. The rearrangement links TRBV6-5 to TRBJ1-5; no firm D call. Trimming cost V 8 bases and J 1 base, with 12 bases left between them. The CDR3 loop spans 14 amino acids. Looked up from germline, CDR1 is MNHEY and CDR2 is SVGAGI.

This clone turned up a few times. This chain uses TRBV3-1 (or the pseudogene TRBV3-2) with TRBJ1-6, with 8 bases that match TRBD1. The germline V gene has CDR1 LGHDT and CDR2 YNNKEL (reference sequence). CDR3 length: 18 residues. Trimming at V came to 4 bases and at J to 2 bases, leaving 10 bases not matched to a gene. The DNA of the CDR3 is TGTGCCAGCAGCCCTACCGACAGGGGTATGACCTATAATTCACCCCTCCACTTT. Its translation is CASSPTDRGMTYNSPLHF.

This clone was observed a single time. This chain links TRBV12-3 or TRBV12-4 with TRBJ1-1; TRBD1 agrees at 7 bases. V lost 6 bases and J lost 7; bases outside the gene matches: 8. This CDR3 comprises 13 residues. CDR3 residues: CASRKTGRNEAFF. Written as DNA, the CDR3 is TGTGCCAGCAGAAAGACAGGGCGAAATGAAGCTTTCTTT.

The chain has TRBV21-1 and TRBJ1-1; TRBD1 reflects the table's D call only, with no check against the DNA. TRBV21-1 has pseudogene status. The CDR3 consists of 13 residues. CDR3 sequence reads: CASSRTGSPEAFF. DNA of the CDR3: TGTGCCAGCTCAAGGACAGGGAGTCCTGAAGCTTTCTTT.

V and J are TRBV6-2 or TRBV6-3 and TRBJ1-5; 7 nucleotides align to TRBD1. The germline V gene encodes CDR1 MNHEY and CDR2 SVGEGT. There are 15 residues in the CDR3. V gave up 6 bases and J gave up 4 bases; unmatched junction bases: 9. The CDR3 here is CASSHRQGRNQPQHF. The CDR3 nucleotides are TGTGCCAGCAGCCACAGACAGGGACGAAATCAGCCCCAGCATTTT.

The chain employs TRBV7-8 and TRBJ2-1; 7 bases map to TRBD1. The CDR3 has 13 amino acids. The J segment lost 8 bases and the V segment lost 1 base, leaving 2 bases of the junction unmatched. Per the germline V gene, CDR1 is SGHVS and CDR2 is FQNEAQ. The CDR3 DNA is TGTGCCAGCAGCTTAGACAGGGGCCATGAGCAGTTCTTC. This translates into CASSLDRGHEQFF.

V and J are TRBV3-1 (or the pseudogene TRBV3-2) and TRBJ2-1; 12 bases fit TRBD2. CDR1 is LGHDT, CDR2 YNNKEL, per germline (reference sequence). Unmatched junction bases numbered 12, after V lost 1 base and J lost 8 bases. The CDR3 sequence is 18 residues long. The DNA for the CDR3 is TGTGCCAGCAGCCAAGTTAGGCCGGGACTAGCGGGTTTGGATGAGCAGTTCTTC. Translated, it gives CASSQVRPGLAGLDEQFF.

The chain is built from TRBV3-1 (or the pseudogene TRBV3-2) and TRBJ1-2, with 12 positions matching TRBD1. The length of the CDR3 is 13 residues. J lost 8 bases, V lost 6 bases, and 4 bases had no gene match. Germline V gives CDR1 LGHDT, CDR2 YNNKEL (reference sequence). In DNA, the CDR3 is TGTGCCAGCAGAGGGACAGGGGGCCGGGGCTACACCTTC. It codes for CASRGTGGRGYTF.

This clone was seen a handful of times. This rearrangement joins TRBV10-3 to TRBJ1-1, with 7 bases fitting TRBD1. Germline values: CDR1 ENHRY, CDR2 SYGVKD. Trimming cost V 7 bases and J 5 bases; bases outside gene matches: 7. There are 13 residues in the CDR3. The CDR3 coding sequence is TGTGCCATCAATAGACAGGGAAGTACTGAAGCTTTCTTT. Translating gives CAINRQGSTEAFF.

This rearrangement joins TRBV6-5 to TRBJ1-5, with D maybe TRBD1 (5 bases). The CDR3 covers 15 residues. Per germline, CDR1 MNHEY and CDR2 SVGAGI. V gave up 0 bases and J gave up 4 bases, with 10 bases separating them. As DNA, the CDR3 is TGTGCCAGCAGTTACTCGCGGACATCGAATCAGCCCCAGCATTTT. It yields the protein CASSYSRTSNQPQHF.

The chain carries TRBV2 and TRBJ1-6, with D tentatively TRBD1 (5 bases). V shed 5 bases and J shed 7 bases, with 12 bases lying between them. The CDR3 consists of 14 residues. Germline V CDR1 and CDR2: SNHLY, FYNNEI. The CDR3 spells CASSRQSSNSPLHF. The DNA for the CDR3 is TGTGCCAGCAGTCGACAGTCCAGCAATTCACCCCTCCACTTT.

The count of this clone is one. The chain couples TRBV3-1 (or the pseudogene TRBV3-2) to TRBJ2-5; 15 nucleotides agree with TRBD2. Losses at the gene ends were 6 bases for V and 5 bases for J; bases not matched to a gene: 7. Per the germline V gene, CDR1 is LGHDT and CDR2 is YNNKEL (reference sequence). The CDR3 has 16 amino acids. In DNA form, the CDR3 reads TGTGCCAGCAGACGGACTAGCGGGGGGGCACTGGAGACCCAGTACTTC. It codes for CASRRTSGGALETQYF.

In this sample, this clone turned up once. This chain's CDR3 is CASRTTSGGSYEQYF. In DNA form, the CDR3 reads TGTGCCAGCAGAACTACTAGCGGGGGCTCCTACGAGCAGTACTTC. This chain links TRBV6-5 with TRBJ2-7, with 11 bases identical to TRBD2. The CDR3 contains 15 residues. Germline V lookup: CDR1 MNHEY, CDR2 SVGAGI. Trimming took 6 bases from V and 0 from J; bases not matched to a gene: 4.

The chain uses TRBV5-1 and TRBJ1-4; the D gene is possibly TRBD1 (5 bases). V was cut by 4 bases and J by 0 bases, with 10 bases left in between. This CDR3 has 15 residues. Germline assignment: CDR1 SGHRS and CDR2 YFSETQ. CDR3 sequence: CASSEQDATNEKLFF. CDR3 in DNA: TGCGCCAGCAGCGAACAGGATGCAACTAATGAAAAACTGTTTTTT.

The chain carries TRBV3-1 (or the pseudogene TRBV3-2) and TRBJ2-1; tentatively, D is TRBD2 (6 bases). The germline gives CDR1 LGHDT, CDR2 YNNKEL (reference sequence). This CDR3 is 15 amino acids long. Trimming removed 3 bases from V and 8 bases from J, with 17 bases in between. CDR3 amino acids: CASSQRGTRGDEQFF. CDR3 DNA sequence: TGTGCCAGCAGCCAGAGAGGGACGCGGGGCGATGAGCAGTTCTTC.

V is TRBV2 and J is TRBJ2-7; D is ambiguous. The V and J ends lost 1 base and 10 bases respectively, with 8 bases between them. The CDR3 sequence is 11 residues long. In germline, CDR1 is SNHLY, CDR2 FYNNEI. The CDR3 nucleotides are TGTGCCAGCAGTGAAGAAGCATTCCAGTACTTC. It translates to CASSEEAFQYF.

For the CDR3, the DNA is TGTGCCTGGAGTGTACGACAGATGAATCAGCCCCAGCATTTT. Its protein product is CAWSVRQMNQPQHF. The chain has TRBV30 and TRBJ1-5, with D tentatively TRBD1 (5 bases). CDR1 is GTSNPN and CDR2 is SVGIG in the germline V gene (reference sequence). V was trimmed by 0 bases and J by 4 bases, leaving 10 bases between them. CDR3 length equals 14 residues.

The chain uses TRBV11-2 and TRBJ2-1; D unclear. The CDR3 has 12 residues. Per the germline V gene, CDR1 is SGHAT and CDR2 is FQNNGV. Trimming removed 1 base from V and 11 bases from J, with 9 bases in between. As DNA, the CDR3 is TGTGCCAGCAGCTTAGGGGCAGTTCAGCAGTTCTTC. As protein: CASSLGAVQQFF.

The chain has TRBV19 and TRBJ2-1; 7 bases are a match to TRBD2. Trimming removed 1 base from V and 6 bases from J; junction bases left unmatched: 3. Germline V gives CDR1 LNHDA, CDR2 SQIVND (reference sequence). The CDR3 loop spans 14 amino acids. The CDR3 sequence: CASSIGGGSNEQFF. The CDR3 DNA sequence: TGTGCCAGTAGTATAGGGGGGGGAAGCAATGAGCAGTTCTTC. The full variable domain, its missing parts supplied by reference TRBV19 and TRBJ2-1, is DGGITQSPKYLFRKEGQNVTLSCEQNLNHDAMYWYRQDPGQGLRLIYYSQIVNDFQKGDIAEGYSVSREKKESFPLTVTSAQKNPTAFYLCASSIGGGSNEQFFGPGTRLTVL.

This CDR3 is CASSFQRGGRSEQFF. The CDR3 DNA follows: TGTGCCAGCAGCTTCCAGCGGGGGGGCCGGAGTGAGCAGTTCTTC. The chain uses TRBV14 and TRBJ2-1; 10 nucleotides align to TRBD2. The CDR3 totals 15 residues. Germline V gene data show CDR1 as SGHDN and CDR2 as FVKESK. V was clipped by 5 bases and J by 9 bases; unmatched bases: 10.